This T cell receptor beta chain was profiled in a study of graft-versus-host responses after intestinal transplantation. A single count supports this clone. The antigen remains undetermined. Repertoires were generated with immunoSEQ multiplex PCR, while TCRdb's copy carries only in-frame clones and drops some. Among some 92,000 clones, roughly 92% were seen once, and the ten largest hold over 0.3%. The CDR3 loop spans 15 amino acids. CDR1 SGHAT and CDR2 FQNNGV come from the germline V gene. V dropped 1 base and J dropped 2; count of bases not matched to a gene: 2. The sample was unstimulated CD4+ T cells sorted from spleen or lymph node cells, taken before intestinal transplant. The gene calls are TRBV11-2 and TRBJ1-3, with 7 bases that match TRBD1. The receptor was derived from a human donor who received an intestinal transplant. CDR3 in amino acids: CASSLGRGPGNTIYF. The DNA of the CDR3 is TGTGCCAGCAGCTTAGGGAGGGGGCCTGGAAACACCATATATTTT.